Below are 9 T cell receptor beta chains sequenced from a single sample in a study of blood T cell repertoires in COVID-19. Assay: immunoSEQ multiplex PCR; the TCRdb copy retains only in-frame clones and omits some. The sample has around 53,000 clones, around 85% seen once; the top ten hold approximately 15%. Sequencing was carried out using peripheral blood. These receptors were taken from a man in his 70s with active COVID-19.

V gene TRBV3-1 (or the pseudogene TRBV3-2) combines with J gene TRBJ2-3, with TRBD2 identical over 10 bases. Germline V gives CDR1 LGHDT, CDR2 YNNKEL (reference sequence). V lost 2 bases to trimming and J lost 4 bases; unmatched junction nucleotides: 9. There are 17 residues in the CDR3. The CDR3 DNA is TGTGCCAGCAGCCAAAGCGGGAGGGCAGGGAGGGCAGATACGCAGTATTTT. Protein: CASSQSGRAGRADTQYF.

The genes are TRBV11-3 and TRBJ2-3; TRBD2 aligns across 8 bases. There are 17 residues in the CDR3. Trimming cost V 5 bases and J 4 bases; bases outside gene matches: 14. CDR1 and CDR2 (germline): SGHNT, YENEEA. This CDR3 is CASSSLGKAGVADTQYF. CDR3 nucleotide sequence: TGTGCCAGCAGCAGCTTAGGGAAAGCGGGAGTTGCAGATACGCAGTATTTT.

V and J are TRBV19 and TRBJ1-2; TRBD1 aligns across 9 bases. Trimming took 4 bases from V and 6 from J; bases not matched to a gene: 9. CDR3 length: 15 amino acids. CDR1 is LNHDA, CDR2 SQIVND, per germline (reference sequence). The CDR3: CASSNMGQGWDGYTF. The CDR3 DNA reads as TGTGCCAGTAGTAACATGGGACAGGGATGGGATGGCTACACCTTC.

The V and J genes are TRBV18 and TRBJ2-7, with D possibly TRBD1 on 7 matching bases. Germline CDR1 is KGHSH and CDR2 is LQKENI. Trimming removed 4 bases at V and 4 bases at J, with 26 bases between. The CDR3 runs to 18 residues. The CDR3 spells CASSLTSGGGQGVYEQYF. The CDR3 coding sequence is TGTGCCAGCTCACTCACGTCCGGGGGAGGTCAGGGGGTTTACGAGCAGTACTTC.

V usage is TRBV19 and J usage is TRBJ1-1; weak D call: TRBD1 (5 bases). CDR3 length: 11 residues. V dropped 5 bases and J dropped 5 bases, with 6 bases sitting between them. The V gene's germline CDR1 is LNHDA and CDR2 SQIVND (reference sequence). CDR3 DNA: TGTGCCAGTAGTTACAGGACTGAAGCTTTCTTT. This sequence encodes CASSYRTEAFF.

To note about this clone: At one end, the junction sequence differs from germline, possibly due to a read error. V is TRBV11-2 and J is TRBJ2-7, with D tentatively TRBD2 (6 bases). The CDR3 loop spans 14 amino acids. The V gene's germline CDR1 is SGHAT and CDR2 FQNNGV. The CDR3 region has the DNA TGTGCCAGCAGCCACGGTGGTGGGAGCAGCAGGGAGGACTTC. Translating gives CASSHGGGSSREDF.

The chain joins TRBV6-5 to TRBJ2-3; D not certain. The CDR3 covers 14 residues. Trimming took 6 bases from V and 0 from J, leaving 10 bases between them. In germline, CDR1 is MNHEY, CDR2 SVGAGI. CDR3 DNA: TGTGCCAGCAGGGTAGTAGCTAGCACAGATACGCAGTATTTT. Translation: CASRVVASTDTQYF.

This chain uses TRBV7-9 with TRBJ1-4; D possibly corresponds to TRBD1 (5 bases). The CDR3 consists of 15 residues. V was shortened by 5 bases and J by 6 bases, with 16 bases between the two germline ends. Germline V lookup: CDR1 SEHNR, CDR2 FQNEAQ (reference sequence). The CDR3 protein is CASSPTGGGHEKLFF. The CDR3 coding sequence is TGTGCCAGCAGCCCAACGGGGGGTGGGCATGAAAAACTGTTTTTT.

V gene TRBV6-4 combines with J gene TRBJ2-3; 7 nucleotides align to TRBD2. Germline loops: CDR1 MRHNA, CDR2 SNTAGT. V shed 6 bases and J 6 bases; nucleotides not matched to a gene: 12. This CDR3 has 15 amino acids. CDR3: CASRRSGDGRDTQYF. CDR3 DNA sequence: TGTGCCAGCAGACGTAGTGGGGACGGGAGGGATACGCAGTATTTT.